The rows below give T cell receptor beta chains drawn from one sample of a study of metastatic and nonmetastatic thyroid tumors. TCRdb re-clonotyped the PCR reads through MiXCR. The data show fewer than 25,000 clones, with 18% seen just once and 20% to 25% held by the top ten. Sequenced input: blood. Every receptor here comes from a male donor with papillary thyroid cancer or a benign thyroid nodule (not recorded which). Some clones in this sample may be carry-over from other donors' samples. Both conserved end residues are trimmed from each CDR3. Clone size appears in some rows only: once, few, many, or a class for an expanded clone.

clone_size	v_call	j_call	cdr3_aa
many	TRBV25-1	TRBJ2-7	ASSVGGMAPYEQY
many	TRBV28	TRBJ2-4	ASRKQGGVIQY
many	TRBV6-4	TRBJ2-1	ASSDGVGNEQF
-	TRBV28	TRBJ2-3	ASSKGGVEHFTQY
many	TRBV19	TRBJ1-1	ASSGSPGTEAF
many	TRBV2	TRBJ1-4	ASRGRLNEKLF
-	TRBV15	TRBJ1-4	ATSSNGEANEKLF
-	TRBV6-2/TRBV6-3	TRBJ2-7	ASSYASGHSSGTYEQY
-	TRBV6-4	TRBJ2-1	ASSRRRLAGVVFRGNEQF
many	TRBV4-1	TRBJ1-3	ASSRTRVYENTIY
-	TRBV4-1	TRBJ2-2	VSSQLPDYTGELF
many	TRBV18	TRBJ1-1	ASSLTNGNTEAF
-	TRBV5-6	TRBJ1-4	ASSLDRDATTNEKLF
many	TRBV12-3/TRBV12-4	TRBJ2-3	ASSLSGGVTDTQY
many	TRBV6-1	TRBJ1-1	ASSERKVSTEAF
-	TRBV3-1	TRBJ2-4	ASSQGGVAGENIQY
many	TRBV27	TRBJ2-6	ASSLSPPAGQISSGANVLT
many	TRBV13	TRBJ2-7	ASSLMAGGNSYEQY
many	TRBV4-2	TRBJ1-2	ASSQVSRVAYGYT
many	TRBV5-5	TRBJ2-2	ASSSWMWETGELF
-	TRBV11-2	TRBJ2-2	AIRGDSLEGSTGELF
medium-sized	TRBV15	TRBJ1-1	ATSRWGAGTEAF
many	TRBV24-1	TRBJ2-1	ATSKTSGRTSSSYNEQF
many	TRBV19	TRBJ2-3	ASSVGTGKV
-	TRBV30	TRBJ2-7	AWNPRTGYYEQY
many	TRBV28	TRBJ1-2	ASTGVSGGLFSGYT
many	TRBV28	TRBJ1-2	ASSLSQRGGYGYT
few	TRBV6-5	TRBJ2-7	ASSYGGEFYEQY